These 27 T cell receptor beta chains were all obtained from the same sample, sequenced in a study of blood T cell repertoires in COVID-19. TCRdb's copy holds only in-frame clones and misses some; the assay was immunoSEQ multiplex PCR. The sample contains 150,000 to 200,000 clones, around 77% of which appear only once. Material: peripheral blood. The origin of the receptors is a man aged 55 to 70 with active or convalescent COVID-19.

This clone was found once. The chain recombines TRBV7-8 with TRBJ2-2; perhaps TRBD1 as D (5 bases). CDR1 is SGHVS, CDR2 FQNEAQ, per germline. V lost 2 bases and J lost 1, with 8 bases in between. The CDR3 spans 15 residues. The CDR3 DNA sequence: TGTGCCAGCAGCTTATTTGGACAGAACACCGGGGAGCTGTTTTTT. Its protein product is CASSLFGQNTGELFF.

The CDR3 protein is CASWGVRGTGELFF. DNA for the CDR3: TGTGCCAGTTGGGGGGTTAGGGGCACCGGGGAGCTGTTTTTT. This chain uses TRBV19 with TRBJ2-2; tentatively, D is TRBD2 (6 bases). CDR3 length: 14 amino acids. Trimming shortened V by 8 bases and J by 4 bases, and 14 bases separated the two germline ends. Germline CDR1 reads LNHDA; CDR2 reads SQIVND (reference sequence).

The chain links TRBV7-2 to TRBJ2-1; 7 positions agree with TRBD2. V trimming: 5 bases; J trimming: 5 bases; junction bases outside the gene matches: 6. The CDR3 is 14 amino acids. Germline V gene sequence: CDR1 SGHTA, CDR2 FQGNSA. The CDR3 DNA is TGTGCCAGCAGCCCTCTAGCGGCGAACAATGAGCAGTTCTTC. Its translation is CASSPLAANNEQFF.

This chain links TRBV7-9 with TRBJ2-3; 8 nucleotides match TRBD1. This CDR3 is 15 amino acids long. The V segment lost 3 bases and the J segment 3 bases; nucleotides outside the gene matches: 5. Germline lookup yields CDR1 SEHNR and CDR2 FQNEAQ (reference sequence). DNA for the CDR3: TGTGCCAGCAGCTTGAGGACAGGGAGGACAGATACGCAGTATTTT. Protein sequence: CASSLRTGRTDTQYF.

In its sample, this clone was seen a few times. The chain combines TRBV28 with TRBJ2-7; 7 bases fit TRBD2. The trim removed 2 bases at V and 4 bases at J, leaving 11 bases unmatched. The CDR3 sequence is 16 residues long. Germline V gene sequence: CDR1 MDHEN, CDR2 SYDVKM. The CDR3 sequence is CASSLVGRGPRYEQYF. In DNA form, the CDR3 reads TGTGCCAGCAGTTTAGTTGGGAGGGGCCCCAGGTACGAGCAGTACTTC.

Points on this clone: This likely came from a read error, as a far larger clone is one base away. Other DNA sequences within the sample encode an identical CDR3. The chain is built from TRBV5-1 and TRBJ1-1, with D perhaps TRBD1 (6 bases). The CDR3 is made up of 13 amino acids. Germline assignment: CDR1 SGHRS and CDR2 YFSETQ. The V gene lost 4 bases and the J gene lost 2 bases, with 9 bases spanning the gap. The CDR3 DNA is TGCGCCAGCAGCCGGGACACAAACACTGAAGCTTTCTTT. Translating gives CASSRDTNTEAFF.

The chain employs TRBV12-3 or TRBV12-4 and TRBJ2-1, with unresolved D. V was clipped by 1 base and J by 3 bases, with 4 bases between them. The CDR3 loop spans 13 amino acids. DNA of the CDR3: TGTGCCAGCAGTTTAGAGAGCTACAATGAGCAGTTCTTC. Translated, it gives CASSLESYNEQFF.

The J gene is TRBJ2-1, the V gene TRBV7-2, with 7 bases lining up with TRBD2. CDR3 size: 15 residues. CDR1 SGHTA and CDR2 FQGNSA come from the germline V gene. Germline trimming cut 4 bases from V and 6 bases from J; bases unmatched to any gene: 9. CDR3 sequence (DNA): TGTGCCAGCAGCTCCGGGACTATGGGGACCAATGAGCAGTTCTTC. It yields the protein CASSSGTMGTNEQFF.

The chain recombines TRBV11-2 with TRBJ2-1; 13 bases are a match to TRBD2. The CDR3 consists of 18 residues. The ends lost 1 base at V and 1 base at J; junction bases unmatched: 4. Germline V CDR1 and CDR2: SGHAT, FQNNGV. In DNA, the CDR3 is TGTGCCAGCAGCTTAGGACTAGCGGGAGGTTGGTCCTACAATGAGCAGTTCTTC. Translated: CASSLGLAGGWSYNEQFF.

The chain links TRBV5-6 to TRBJ2-7; perhaps TRBD1 as D (6 bases). Germline loops: CDR1 SGHDT, CDR2 YYEEEE. The CDR3 extends over 13 amino acids. Trimming removed 6 bases from V and 4 bases from J, with 14 bases in between. CDR3 amino acids: CASNLDSRYEQYF. CDR3 DNA sequence: TGTGCCAGCAATTTGGACAGCCGATACGAGCAGTACTTC.

CDR3 residues: CASSQAGEPGETQYF. DNA for the CDR3: TGCGCCAGCAGCCAAGCGGGAGAACCCGGGGAGACCCAGTACTTC. The chain carries TRBV4-3 and TRBJ2-5; possible D gene TRBD2, 6 bases. V lost 1 base and J 5 bases, leaving 14 bases between the germline ends. The CDR3 runs 15 residues. The germline V gene has CDR1 LGHNA and CDR2 YSLEER.

In this sample, this clone turned up once. Within the sample, other DNA sequences also encode this same CDR3. The rearrangement links TRBV12-3 or TRBV12-4 to TRBJ2-5; D remains unclear. Trimming took 3 bases from V and 4 from J, leaving 3 bases between them. The CDR3 runs to 11 residues. The DNA of the CDR3 is TGTGCCAGCAGTTTCGGAGAGACCCAGTACTTC. This gives the protein CASSFGETQYF.

This clone showed up just a few times. This chain links TRBV9 with TRBJ2-5; 12 bases agree with TRBD2. Germline CDR1 reads SGDLS; CDR2 reads YYNGEE. J was trimmed by 6 bases and V by 3 bases; bases with no gene match: 6. There are 15 residues in the CDR3. The CDR3 DNA sequence: TGTGCCAGCAGCGCACTAGCGGGAGGATGGAAGACCCAGTACTTC. Translating it yields CASSALAGGWKTQYF.

This clone was seen a few times. This sequence joins TRBV7-2 and TRBJ1-6; 7 bases agree with TRBD1. This CDR3 is built from 14 residues. After removal of 5 bases from V and 9 bases from J, the junction contained 7 bases not matched to a gene. CDR1 and CDR2 from the germline V gene are SGHTA and FQGNSA. In nucleotides, the CDR3 is TGTGCCAGCAGCCTTAATACAGGGGTTTCACCCCTCCACTTT. It translates to CASSLNTGVSPLHF.

The CDR3 nucleotides are TGCAGCGTTGCTAGCGGTACCACAGATACGCAGTATTTT. It codes for CSVASGTTDTQYF. The V and J genes are TRBV29-1 and TRBJ2-3, with TRBD2 matching over 7 bases. V dropped 4 bases and J dropped 2; count of bases not matched to a gene: 3. Germline assignment: CDR1 SQVTM and CDR2 ANQGSEA. CDR3 size: 13 residues.

This clone turned up a few times. The genes are TRBV5-4 and TRBJ2-7; D perhaps matches TRBD1 (6 bases). CDR3 length equals 14 residues. Germline V CDR1 and CDR2: SGHNT, YYREEE (reference sequence). V lost 4 bases and J 6 bases, leaving 17 bases between the germline ends. The CDR3 coding sequence is TGTGCCAGCAGCCACCAGGGGAACTTCCGCGAGCAGTACTTC. Amino acids: CASSHQGNFREQYF.

Here the CDR3 reads CASRNSGIVYEQYF. DNA for the CDR3: TGTGCCAGCAGAAATAGCGGGATTGTCTACGAGCAGTACTTC. This sequence joins TRBV28 and TRBJ2-7, with 8 positions matching TRBD2. CDR3 length: 14 amino acids. Germline lookup yields CDR1 MDHEN and CDR2 SYDVKM. V lost 6 bases, J lost 3 bases, and 7 bases stayed unmatched.

This chain uses TRBV7-2 with TRBJ1-5; TRBD1 matches at 11 bases. Germline V CDR1 and CDR2: SGHTA, FQGNSA. After removal of 7 bases from V and 2 bases from J, the junction contained 10 bases not matched to a gene. This CDR3 region has 17 residues. CDR3 nucleotides: TGTGCCAGCACGCCCAGGACAGGGGGCAGTGGCAATCAGCCCCAGCATTTT. Amino acid sequence: CASTPRTGGSGNQPQHF.

V usage is TRBV4-3 and J usage is TRBJ2-1, with D possibly matching TRBD1 (5 bases). V lost 3 bases and J 3 bases, leaving 9 bases between the germline ends. Germline CDR1 is LGHNA and CDR2 is YSLEER. The CDR3 has 14 amino acids. DNA of the CDR3: TGCGCCAGCAGCCACAGGGTAAACTACAATGAGCAGTTCTTC. Encoded protein: CASSHRVNYNEQFF.

The chain is built from TRBV19 and TRBJ1-5, with D perhaps TRBD1 (5 bases). Germline CDR1 LNHDA, CDR2 SQIVND (reference sequence). Trimming cost V 3 bases and J 3 bases, with 9 bases left between them. CDR3 length equals 14 residues. CDR3 protein: CASSIQGINQPQHF. The DNA of the CDR3 is TGTGCCAGTAGTATCCAGGGAATCAATCAGCCCCAGCATTTT.

As DNA, the CDR3 is TGTGCCACGGAGGACAGGGGCGATGAGCAGTTCTTC. Residues: CATEDRGDEQFF. The genes are TRBV19 and TRBJ2-1, with 9 nucleotides matching TRBD1. V trimming: 10 bases; J trimming: 8 bases; junction bases outside the gene matches: 6. CDR3 length equals 12 residues. Germline V lookup: CDR1 LNHDA, CDR2 SQIVND (reference sequence).

The rearrangement uses TRBV7-8 and TRBJ2-5; D might be TRBD1 (5 bases). Germline values: CDR1 SGHVS, CDR2 FQNEAQ. This CDR3 region has 12 residues. Trimming cost V 9 bases and J 5 bases, with 13 bases left between them. In DNA form, the CDR3 reads TGTGCCAGTGGGGCGGCCTGGGAGACCCAGTACTTC. Translating gives CASGAAWETQYF.

In this sample, this clone turned up once. The V call is TRBV7-2, the J call TRBJ2-5, with 9 bases matching TRBD1. Germline CDR1 is SGHTA and CDR2 is FQGNSA. CDR3 length: 14 residues. V shed 4 bases, J shed 3 bases, and the junction held 3 bases outside the gene matches. CDR3 sequence (DNA): TGTGCCAGCAGCTCCGGGACAGGGAAAGAGACCCAGTACTTC. This encodes CASSSGTGKETQYF. Based on the CDR3 plus reference TRBV7-2 and TRBJ2-5, the full variable domain is GAGVSQSPSNKVTEKGKDVELRCDPISGHTALYWYRQSLGQGLEFLIYFQGNSAPDKSGLPSDRFSAERTGGSVSTLTIQRTQQEDSAVYLCASSSGTGKETQYFGPGTRLLVL.

The V gene is TRBV5-4, the J gene TRBJ1-1; 7 bases map to TRBD1. J gave up 3 bases and V 4 bases, and 9 bases lay outside the gene matches. The CDR3 length is 15 residues. Germline values: CDR1 SGHNT, CDR2 YYREEE (reference sequence). CDR3 in amino acids: CASSGRQGWDTEAFF. The CDR3, as DNA: TGTGCCAGCAGCGGACGACAGGGTTGGGACACTGAAGCTTTCTTT.

The gene calls are TRBV4-3 and TRBJ2-1; D may be TRBD1 (5 bases). Trimming took 0 bases from V and 1 from J, leaving 13 bases between them. Germline V gives CDR1 LGHNA, CDR2 YSLEER. The CDR3 has 17 amino acids. CDR3 nucleotides: TGCGCCAGCAGCCAAGATCTTCCAGGGTCGTCCTACAATGAGCAGTTCTTC. Its protein product is CASSQDLPGSSYNEQFF.

The V gene is TRBV28, the J gene TRBJ1-1; D not resolved. V lost 10 bases and J 3 bases, leaving 12 bases between the germline ends. There are 12 residues in the CDR3. CDR1 and CDR2 (germline): MDHEN, SYDVKM. This chain's CDR3 is CAIKIGDTEAFF. The CDR3 DNA is TGTGCCATCAAAATCGGGGACACTGAAGCTTTCTTT.

In this sample, this clone turned up a few times. The rearrangement joins TRBV19 to TRBJ1-1; 9 bases map to TRBD1. The CDR3 runs to 19 residues. With 7 bases clipped from V and 1 base from J, the junction kept 19 bases outside the gene matches. CDR1 LNHDA and CDR2 SQIVND come from the germline V gene (reference sequence). CDR3 DNA: TGTGCCAGTACCCGGGAGAGAACAGGGGGCGCGGAGGGGAACACTGAAGCTTTCTTT. It translates to CASTRERTGGAEGNTEAFF.